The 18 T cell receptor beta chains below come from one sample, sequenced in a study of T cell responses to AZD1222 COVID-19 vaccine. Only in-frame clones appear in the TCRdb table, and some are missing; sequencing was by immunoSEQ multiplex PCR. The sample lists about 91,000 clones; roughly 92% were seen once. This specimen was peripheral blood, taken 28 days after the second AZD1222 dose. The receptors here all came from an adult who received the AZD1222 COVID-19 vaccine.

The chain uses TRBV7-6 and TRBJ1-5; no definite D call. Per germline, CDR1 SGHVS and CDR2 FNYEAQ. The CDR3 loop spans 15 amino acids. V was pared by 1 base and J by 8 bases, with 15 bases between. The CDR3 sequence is CASSLGPGFGEPQHF. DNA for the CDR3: TGTGCCAGCAGCTTAGGACCCGGGTTTGGGGAGCCCCAGCATTTT.

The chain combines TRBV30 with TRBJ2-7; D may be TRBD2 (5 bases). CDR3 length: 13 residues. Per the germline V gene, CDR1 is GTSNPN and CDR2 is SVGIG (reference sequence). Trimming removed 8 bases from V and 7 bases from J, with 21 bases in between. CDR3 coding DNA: TGTGCCGGGTGGCTAGCCGGGTTAAGGGAGCAGTACTTC. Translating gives CAGWLAGLREQYF.

The CDR3 protein is CASIHQTGGDEKLFF. The CDR3 nucleotides read TGTGCCAGTATCCATCAGACAGGAGGAGATGAAAAACTGTTTTTT. The V gene is TRBV6-5, the J gene TRBJ1-4, with D tentatively TRBD1 (6 bases). The ends were cut back, 9 bases at V and 6 bases at J, with 20 bases in the middle. CDR1 and CDR2 from the germline V gene are MNHEY and SVGAGI. The CDR3 has 15 residues.

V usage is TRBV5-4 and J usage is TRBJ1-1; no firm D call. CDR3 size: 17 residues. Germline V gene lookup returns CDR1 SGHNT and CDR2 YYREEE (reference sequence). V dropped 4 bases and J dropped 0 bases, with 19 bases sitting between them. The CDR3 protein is CASSLGGGVGVNTEAFF. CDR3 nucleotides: TGTGCCAGCAGCCTAGGTGGTGGGGTTGGGGTGAACACTGAAGCTTTCTTT.

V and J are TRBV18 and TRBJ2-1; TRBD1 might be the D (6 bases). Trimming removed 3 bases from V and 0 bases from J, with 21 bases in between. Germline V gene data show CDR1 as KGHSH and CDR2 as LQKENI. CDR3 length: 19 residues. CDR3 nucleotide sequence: TGTGCCAGCTCACCCCCTGGGGTTTCTCAAGGGGGCTCCTACAATGAGCAGTTCTTC. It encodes CASSPPGVSQGGSYNEQFF.

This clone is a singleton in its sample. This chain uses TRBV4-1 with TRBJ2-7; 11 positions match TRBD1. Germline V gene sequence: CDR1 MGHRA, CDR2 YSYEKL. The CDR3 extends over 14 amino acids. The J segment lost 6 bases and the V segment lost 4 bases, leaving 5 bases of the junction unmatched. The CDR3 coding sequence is TGCGCCAGCAGCCTCGGACAGGGGGCGAGCGAGCAGTACTTC. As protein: CASSLGQGASEQYF.

The chain's CDR3 is CASSSGTGNNEQFF. CDR3 nucleotide sequence: TGTGCCAGCAGTTCCGGGACAGGGAACAATGAGCAGTTCTTC. The chain combines TRBV6-5 with TRBJ2-1, with 9 bases that match TRBD1. The V and J ends lost 4 bases and 5 bases, in that order; junction bases with no gene match: 3. CDR1 and CDR2 from the germline V gene are MNHEY and SVGAGI. The CDR3 extends over 14 amino acids.

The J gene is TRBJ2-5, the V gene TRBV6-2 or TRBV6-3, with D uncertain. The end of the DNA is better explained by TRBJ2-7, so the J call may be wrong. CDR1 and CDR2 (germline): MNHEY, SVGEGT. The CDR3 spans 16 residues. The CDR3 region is CASSSEVGGISYEQYF. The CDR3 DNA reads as TGTGCCAGCAGTTCAGAAGTGGGCGGCATTTCCTACGAGCAGTACTTC.

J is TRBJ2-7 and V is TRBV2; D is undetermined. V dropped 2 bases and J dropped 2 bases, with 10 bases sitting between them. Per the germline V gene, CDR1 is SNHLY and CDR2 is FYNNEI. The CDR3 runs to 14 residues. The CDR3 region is CASSERAGPYEQYF. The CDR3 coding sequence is TGTGCCAGCAGTGAAAGGGCTGGTCCCTACGAGCAGTACTTC.

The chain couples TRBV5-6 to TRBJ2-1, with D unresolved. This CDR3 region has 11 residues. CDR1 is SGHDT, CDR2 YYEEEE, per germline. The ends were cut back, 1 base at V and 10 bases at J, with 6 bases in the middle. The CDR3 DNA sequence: TGTGCCAGCAGCTTGAACATCGAGCAGTTCTTC. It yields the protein CASSLNIEQFF.

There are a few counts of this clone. For the CDR3, the DNA is TGCGCCAGCAGCTTGTTAGGGTCAGGGCTGGGTGAAAAACTGTTTTTT. This gives the protein CASSLLGSGLGEKLFF. The chain uses TRBV5-1 and TRBJ1-4; weak D call: TRBD1 (5 bases). The CDR3 has 16 residues. Germline loops: CDR1 SGHRS, CDR2 YFSETQ. Between the trimmed V and J ends, which lost 1 base and 7 bases, there was a span of 17 bases.

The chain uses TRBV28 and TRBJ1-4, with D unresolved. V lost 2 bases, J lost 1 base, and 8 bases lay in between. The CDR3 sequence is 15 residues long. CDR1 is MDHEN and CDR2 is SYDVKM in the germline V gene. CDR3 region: CASSLPKQTNEKLFF. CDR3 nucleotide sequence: TGTGCCAGCAGTTTACCGAAGCAAACTAATGAAAAACTGTTTTTT. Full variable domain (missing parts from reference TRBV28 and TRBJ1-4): DVKVTQSSRYLVKRTGEKVFLECVQDMDHENMFWYRQDPGLGLRLIYFSYDVKMKEKGDIPEGYSVSREKKERFSLILESASTNQTSMYLCASSLPKQTNEKLFFGSGTQLSVL.

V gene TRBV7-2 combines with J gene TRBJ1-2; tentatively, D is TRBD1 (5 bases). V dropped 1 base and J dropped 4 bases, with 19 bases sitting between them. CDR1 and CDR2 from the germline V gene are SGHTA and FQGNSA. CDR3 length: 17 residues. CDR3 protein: CASSLVGGTDHSYGYTF. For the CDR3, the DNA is TGTGCCAGCAGCTTAGTGGGGGGTACGGATCATTCCTATGGCTACACCTTC.

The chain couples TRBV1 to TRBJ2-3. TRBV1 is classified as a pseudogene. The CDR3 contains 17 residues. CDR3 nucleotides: TGCACCAGCAGCGCCCTTCGGACAATCGGGGGCACAGATACGCAGTATTTT. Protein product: CTSSALRTIGGTDTQYF.

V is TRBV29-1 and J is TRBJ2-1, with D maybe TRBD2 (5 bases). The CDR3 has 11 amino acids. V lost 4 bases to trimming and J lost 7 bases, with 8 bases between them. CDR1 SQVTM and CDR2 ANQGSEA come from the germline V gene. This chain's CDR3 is CSVGSENEQFF. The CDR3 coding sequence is TGCAGCGTTGGTAGCGAGAATGAGCAGTTCTTC.

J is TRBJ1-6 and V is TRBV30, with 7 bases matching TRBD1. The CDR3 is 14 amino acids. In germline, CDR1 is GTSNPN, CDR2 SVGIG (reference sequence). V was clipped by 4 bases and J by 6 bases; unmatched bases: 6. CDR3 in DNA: TGTGCCTGGACCCGACAGGGCCCTAATTCACCCCTCCACTTT. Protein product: CAWTRQGPNSPLHF.

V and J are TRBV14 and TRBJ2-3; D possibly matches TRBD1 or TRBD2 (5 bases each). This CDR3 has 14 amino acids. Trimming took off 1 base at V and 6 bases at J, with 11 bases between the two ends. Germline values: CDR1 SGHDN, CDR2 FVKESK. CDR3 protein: CASSQVGAGDTQYF. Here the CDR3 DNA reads TGTGCCAGCAGCCAAGTCGGGGCAGGGGATACGCAGTATTTT.

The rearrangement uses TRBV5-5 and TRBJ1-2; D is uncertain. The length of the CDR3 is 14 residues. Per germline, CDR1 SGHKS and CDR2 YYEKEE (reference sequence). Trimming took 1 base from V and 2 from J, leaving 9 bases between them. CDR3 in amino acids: CASSLLDINYGYTF. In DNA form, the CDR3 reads TGTGCCAGCAGCTTGTTAGACATAAACTATGGCTACACCTTC.